This T cell receptor (beta chain) was documented in a study of cytomegalovirus exposure and HLA in healthy donors (dated by TCRdb to between 2016 and 2019). About the investigation overall: An earlier analysis of approximately 640 of the donors reported 276 Gb of sequence data and about 100 million unique TCR beta sequences from about 200 million T cells. The study used immunosequencing to profile the T cell repertoires of 600 to 850 subjects and linked those repertoires to cytomegalovirus serostatus. The number of donors typed differed by locus, with about 620-630 for A, B, C, DRB1 and DQB1, over 500 for DQA1, 606 for DPA1, and some 470 for DPB1. Rather than drawing on any new phenotypic data, the later analysis identified candidate immune exposures from TCR beta sequences and the way those sequences occurred across donors. Both class I and class II loci were covered by HLA typing, at four-digit resolution. The study aimed to test whether signatures of past pathogen exposure could be identified by cataloging public T cell receptors. Roughly 5 DR-DQ haplotypes were handled as single units for association and clustering because linkage in the cohort was strong. A later genetic analysis used genome-wide SNP genotypes for 398 of the 666 donors, treating that subset as a discovery cohort. The study combined high-throughput TCR immunosequencing, statistical association of individual TCRs with disease status, and machine learning to predict cytomegalovirus infection status. On average, over 200,000 unique TCR beta nucleotide sequences were sequenced per donor among a few hundred genotyped donors of the cohort, with 15% to 20% of those sequences being non-productive. Every repertoire in the discovery cohort had been generated on one and the same sequencing platform. Along with the roughly 610-subject first cohort, a separate validation cohort of over a hundred different subjects was used. Donor age, sex, ethnicity and CMV serostatus were compiled alongside the repertoire data. A later analysis re-analyzed previously published TCR beta repertoires from 666 donors and added high-resolution HLA genotyping to study TCR occurrence patterns. Of the roughly 410 genotyped donors, 75% to 85% were placed in the genetic ancestry cluster associated with self-reported Caucasian donors. An early release that covered 500 to 800 HLA-typed donors contained 300 to 350 gigabases of sequencing data and 80 million or so unique TCR sequences. An earlier analysis of 587 of the donors used high-throughput TCR beta sequencing to judge whether each TCR beta V gene segment behaved as functional or pseudogenic. Summary of the overall study and its limitations: Because some donors lacked HLA typing at each locus, the association tests relied only on the typed subset. Specific HLA alleles were associated with over 15,000 TCR beta sequences at a false discovery rate of 0.05 in a later analysis. This cohort had only TCR beta chains sequenced, and the lack of alpha or paired-chain data limited which features could be detected. A later analysis found that HLA-associated TCR beta chains were more clonally expanded and had lower generation probabilities than equally common non-associated chains. Linkage disequilibrium might explain the correlated functional status among segregating V segments, but an unknown experimental factor could not be ruled out. Some IMGT-functional V segments, including TRBV6-2 and TRBV6-3, could not be distinguished by the 87-base-pair reads and were therefore excluded. A further reported finding was that TCR beta sequences accurately predicted the HLA-A and HLA-B alleles for most subjects in the first cohort. A total of 164 TCR beta chains were listed by the study as associated with cytomegalovirus. In an earlier analysis of roughly 500 of the donors, most TCR beta V segments appeared in productive rearrangements about 90% or about 30% of the time, broadly matching IMGT annotations. Strong co-occurrence of HLA alleles, especially DR and DQ, made assigning TCR associations to individual alleles difficult. A later analysis reported that several top co-occurrence clusters appeared linked to parvovirus B19, influenza, CMV and Epstein-Barr virus. Roughly uniform sequencing depth across donors was assumed in presence/absence analyses, although this assumption may not hold. In a later analysis, TCR association rates were found to vary across HLA loci, with the most associated TCRs seen for DRB1 alleles and the fewest for HLA-C alleles. V-gene and J-gene trimming of TCR beta chains was associated with a missense DCLRE1C variant in a later genetic analysis, and the association was replicated in an independent cohort. The authors suggested that the approach could potentially be generalized to other disease states and immunological phenotypes. A cluster of highly shared sequence variants was judged likely to represent a technical artifact of the sequencing pipeline. In a later analysis, most CMV-associated TCR beta chains were found to appear HLA-restricted, with HLA associations seemingly driven largely by CMV exposure. Roughly 15 rarely observed V segments, including chromosome 9 orphons, were excluded from the earlier analysis of approximately 500 of the donors because counts were too low. Immune exposure information for the cohort was limited to CMV serostatus. Compared with the roughly 670-donor mean, donors in an Asian-associated ancestry cluster had fewer N-insertions in productive TCRs, according to a later genetic analysis. Most TCR sequences were observed very rarely across donors, whereas some public TCRs were present in many individuals. A few of the identified cytomegalovirus-associated TCR beta chains were confirmed in vitro to be specific for cytomegalovirus antigens. Cytomegalovirus status was reported to be diagnosed by the classifier with high specificity and sensitivity in both the original and validation cohorts.

A remark on this clone: This clone's antigen is unknown. Base qualities are missing; no much larger clone stands one base away.

Libraries came from the immunoSEQ multiplex PCR assay. A mixture of 60 forward primers for TCR Vbeta segments and 13 reverse primers for TCR Jbeta segments was used in the multiplex PCR. The CDR3 region of rearranged TCR beta genes was amplified from genomic DNA by a multiplex PCR assay. The Illumina HiSeq System was used to sequence the amplified TCR beta libraries as 87-base-pair reads. The authors processed their data as follows. Across the 700 or so repertoires, a later analysis counted roughly 84 million unique TCR beta chains, approximately 12 million of which were shared by at least two donors. To remove PCR and sequencing errors, raw reads were error-corrected and collapsed into unique sequences using a nearest-neighbor algorithm that merged closely related sequences. Alignment of CDR3 sequences to IMGT reference sequences was used to assign V, D and J gene segments. For a sequence to be retained, a match of at least six nucleotides to both a V gene segment and a J gene segment was required. A rearrangement was called productive if the CDR3 had no stop codons and remained in frame with V and J, and every other rearrangement was called non-productive. Following IMGT convention, CDR3 was defined as the stretch from the second conserved V-encoded cysteine up to the conserved J-encoded phenylalanine. The earlier analysis of about 500 of the donors excluded sequences that lacked an unambiguous match to a single V gene segment. In an earlier analysis of several hundred of the donors, V segments were called functional above 56.7% productive rearrangements and were called segregating when the between-donor standard deviation exceeded 5%. To diagnose cytomegalovirus status from the catalog of TCR beta chain sequences, a statistical classification framework was built. V and J gene assignment, in a later analysis, came from comparing TCR nucleotide sequences with IMGT/GENE-DB human TR gene sequences. Using the TCRdist pipeline, a later analysis assigned CDR3 sequences along with most-parsimonious VDJ recombination scenarios. In a later analysis, every TCR beta chain was defined by the combination of its CDR3 amino acid sequence and its V-gene family, and reads without a unique V-gene family were dropped. In a later analysis, 550 to 650 highly shared, low-generation-probability nucleotide sequences were removed to address suspected cross-contamination and a sequencing artifact. For each public chain, a later analysis derived a clonal expansion index from normalized ranks of inferred template counts within each repertoire. In a later analysis, generation probabilities were computed using a VDJ recombination model fitted to out-of-frame rearrangements, and the results were checked against IGoR. Hypergeometric tests were used in a later analysis to score TCR-TCR, TCR-HLA and TCR-CMV co-occurrence, with a repertoire-size bias correction applied to the TCR pairs. To estimate false discovery rates, a later analysis permuted the HLA or CMV assignments 20 times. In a later analysis, co-occurring TCRs were grouped using DBSCAN, with TCRdist sequence similarity added in when clustering inside HLA-allele-positive subsets. Repertoires with fewer than 30,000 or more than 120,000 public chains were left out of co-occurrence clustering, as were a handful of repertoires with anomalous nucleotide sharing. As stored in TCRdb, this immuneACCESS dataset retains in-frame rearrangements with V and J assigned. A fraction of the clones does not appear; measured against another copy, unresolved V genes explain less than half of the discrepancy, and the remainder lacks a known reason. The V and J calls and clone size were taken over from that table, and D and trimming were inferred from the DNA. This sample has 150,000 or so clones in its table, and roughly four fifths of those were observed once. The ten top clones hold less than 5% of the sample.

According to the germline V gene, CDR1 reads SGHDN and CDR2 reads FVKESK. The CDR3 measures 18 amino acids from cysteine to phenylalanine. Just the 54-base CDR3 DNA is kept, in frame starting at base 1. Trimming takes 1 base off V and 7 bases off J; junction bases not matched to a gene: 14. In total, about 650 healthy bone marrow donors made up the cohort. At the time of sampling, every cohort member was nominally healthy, though immune exposures that went unrecorded were likely present. The donor tested CMV seropositive and was one of the 289 seropositive cohort members. A peripheral blood sample was provided by each donor, and peripheral blood mononuclear cells were used for TCR beta sequencing. The Qiagen DNeasy Blood Extraction Kit was used to extract genomic DNA from the blood cell samples.

Specimen: PBMCs. The sequence was collected from a man in his fifties in good health and CMV-seropositive. The sequence joins TRBV14 to TRBJ2-7; TRBD2 lines up with 12 middle nucleotides. The nucleotide sequence reads TGTGCCAGCAGCCAAGGACTAGCGGGAGACCAACACCTGTGGGAGCAGTACTTC. The translation is CASSQGLAGDQHLWEQYF.